This T cell receptor beta chain was recovered during a study of cytomegalovirus exposure and HLA in healthy donors. This CDR3 contains 17 residues. The PCR employed 60 Vbeta primers together with 13 Jbeta primers. Using immunoSEQ multiplex PCR, the repertoire was profiled, and TCRdb retains in-frame clones only, with some absent. Of roughly 100,000 clones in the sample, about 15% were seen once. The sequenced sample was PBMCs. The TCR sequence derives from a female donor in good health and CMV-seronegative. V gene TRBV21-1 combines with J gene TRBJ1-2. TRBV21-1 is assigned pseudogene status. The CDR3 sequence: CARDRRGGRQANYGYTF. CDR3 coding DNA: TGTGCCAGAGATCGACGGGGGGGTCGACAAGCTAACTATGGCTACACCTTC.